The 17 T cell receptor beta chains presented below share a single source sample, sequenced in a study of blood T cell repertoires in COVID-19. Using immunoSEQ multiplex PCR, the repertoire was profiled, and TCRdb retains in-frame clones only, with some absent. This repertoire shows 300,000 to 400,000 clones, around 91% found once; its top ten account for under 3.5%. Sequencing used peripheral blood. The source of these receptors is a woman aged 18-30 years who had recovered from COVID-19.

The genes are TRBV10-1 and TRBJ1-2, with 7 bases identical to TRBD1. The CDR3 length is 15 residues. J was trimmed by 8 bases and V by 5 bases; bases with no gene match: 14. CDR1 is WNHNN and CDR2 is SYGVQD in the germline V gene (reference sequence). In DNA form, the CDR3 reads TGCGCCAGCAGTCCCAGGGGGTCAGGATCGCGGGGCTACACCTTC. Amino acid sequence: CASSPRGSGSRGYTF.

In this sample, this clone turned up once. This chain joins TRBV6-4 and TRBJ2-3; 8 nucleotides line up with TRBD2. V was clipped by 2 bases and J by 2 bases; unmatched bases: 6. Germline V CDR1 and CDR2: MRHNA, SNTAGT. CDR3 length: 16 residues. CDR3 DNA sequence: TGTGCCAGCAGTGACCCGACTAGCGTAGACACAGATACGCAGTATTTT. Amino acids: CASSDPTSVDTDTQYF.

The CDR3 loop reads CASSWDRGTDTQYF. In nucleotides, the CDR3 is TGTGCCAGCAGCTGGGACAGGGGGACAGATACGCAGTATTTT. The chain couples TRBV5-6 to TRBJ2-3; 11 nucleotides line up with TRBD1. This CDR3 is 14 amino acids long. V was pared by 3 bases and J by 3 bases, with 0 bases of the junction left unmatched. Germline CDR1 SGHDT, CDR2 YYEEEE.

The J gene is TRBJ1-4, the V gene TRBV5-1; maybe TRBD1 (6 bases). Trimming removed 0 bases at V and 10 bases at J, with 16 bases between. This CDR3 has 15 residues. In germline, CDR1 is SGHRS, CDR2 YFSETQ. The CDR3 DNA sequence: TGCGCCAGCAGCTTGGACAGGGTAGTTGATGGAAAACTGTTTTTT. This translates into CASSLDRVVDGKLFF.

The chain employs TRBV19 and TRBJ2-3, with TRBD2 matching over 8 bases. V dropped 0 bases and J dropped 4; count of bases not matched to a gene: 6. Germline CDR1 and CDR2: LNHDA and SQIVND (reference sequence). The CDR3 is made up of 16 amino acids. Here the CDR3 reads CASSIDLAGGSDTQYF. The CDR3 DNA reads TGTGCCAGTAGTATAGATCTTGCGGGAGGATCAGATACGCAGTATTTT.

The chain carries TRBV7-2 and TRBJ2-1; D possibly corresponds to TRBD2 (5 bases). CDR3 size: 15 residues. The V gene's germline CDR1 is SGHTA and CDR2 FQGNSA. Trimming took 1 base from V and 7 from J, leaving 14 bases between them. The CDR3 coding sequence is TGTGCCAGCAGCTTAGGAGGCCGTCGGAGGAATGAGCAGTTCTTC. It is translated as CASSLGGRRRNEQFF.

The chain links TRBV27 to TRBJ2-2; 11 bases map to TRBD2. V lost 5 bases and J lost 3; bases outside the gene matches: 20. Germline-derived CDR1 and CDR2 are MNHEY and SMNVEV (reference sequence). The CDR3 extends over 21 amino acids. Here the CDR3 DNA reads TGTGCCAGCAGTCGGGTACTAGCGGGAGTAATCTTAGGGCAAGACACCGGGGAGCTGTTTTTT. Its translation: CASSRVLAGVILGQDTGELFF.

This chain connects TRBV6-5 to TRBJ2-2; D call uncertain. Germline CDR1 is MNHEY and CDR2 is SVGAGI. This CDR3 is 14 amino acids long. V was cut by 2 bases and J by 4 bases, with 8 bases left in between. The CDR3 DNA is TGTGCCAGCAGTTACACCTTTAGCACCGGGGAGCTGTTTTTT. Its translation: CASSYTFSTGELFF.

The rearrangement links TRBV4-3 to TRBJ1-2; the D gene is possibly TRBD1 (5 bases). Trimming shortened V by 0 bases and J by 3 bases, and 14 bases separated the two germline ends. The CDR3 has 16 amino acids. Germline V gene data show CDR1 as LGHNA and CDR2 as YSLEER. The CDR3 loop reads CASSQDYRRADYGYTF. CDR3 nucleotide sequence: TGCGCCAGCAGCCAAGATTATCGCAGGGCTGACTATGGCTACACCTTC.

The CDR3 DNA sequence: TGCGCCAGCAGCCTAAAAAGCTTTGAGCAGTACGTC. Protein: CASSLKSFEQYV. The chain joins TRBV4-3 to TRBJ2-7, with D uncertain. The CDR3 sequence is 12 residues long. CDR1 is LGHNA and CDR2 is YSLEER in the germline V gene. V lost 4 bases, J lost 7 bases, and 11 bases lay in between.

This CDR3 reads CASSSGQAYYNEQFF. The CDR3 nucleotides read TGTGCCAGCAGCTCGGGACAGGCTTATTACAATGAGCAGTTCTTC. V usage is TRBV11-2 and J usage is TRBJ2-1, with TRBD1 identical over 8 bases. CDR1 and CDR2 (germline): SGHAT, FQNNGV. V lost 4 bases to trimming and J lost 4 bases; unmatched junction nucleotides: 6. CDR3 size: 15 residues.

This clone was observed a single time. The chain carries TRBV3-1 (or the pseudogene TRBV3-2) and TRBJ2-1, with 7 bases aligning to TRBD2. This CDR3 has 13 residues. The V and J ends lost 6 bases and 5 bases, in that order; junction bases with no gene match: 4. Germline V gives CDR1 LGHDT, CDR2 YNNKEL (reference sequence). CDR3 coding DNA: TGTGCCAGCAGACCGAGCGGGAACAATGAGCAGTTCTTC. This sequence encodes CASRPSGNNEQFF.

V usage is TRBV7-8 and J usage is TRBJ1-6, with a possible D match to TRBD1 (5 bases). This CDR3 region has 24 residues. Germline values: CDR1 SGHVS, CDR2 FQNEAQ. V was cut by 5 bases and J by 4 bases, with 39 bases left in between. The CDR3 bases are TGTGCCAGCAGCCCTACAGGAATTAAGCCAGGCACCCTTACGCCCCTCCCTTATAATTCACCCCTCCACTTT. It translates to CASSPTGIKPGTLTPLPYNSPLHF.

This chain connects TRBV4-1 to TRBJ2-1; 7 nucleotides line up with TRBD2. Germline V gene lookup returns CDR1 MGHRA and CDR2 YSYEKL. CDR3 size: 14 residues. The V gene end was trimmed by 9 bases and the J gene end by 6 bases; junction bases not matched to a gene: 11. The CDR3 loop reads CASKSGALLNEQFF. Here the CDR3 DNA reads TGCGCCAGTAAGAGCGGGGCCCTTCTCAATGAGCAGTTCTTC.

The J gene is TRBJ1-2, the V gene TRBV10-3, with 8 bases aligning to TRBD1. The CDR3 is 14 amino acids. Trimming removed 10 bases from V and 2 bases from J; junction bases left unmatched: 9. The germline V gene has CDR1 ENHRY and CDR2 SYGVKD. CDR3 region: CASRDRQSNYGYTF. The CDR3 DNA follows: TGTGCCAGTAGGGACAGGCAATCAAACTATGGCTACACCTTC.

This clone has only one observation. This chain connects TRBV20-1 to TRBJ2-5, with TRBD2 identical over 14 bases. The length of the CDR3 is 18 residues. CDR1 DFQATT and CDR2 SNEGSKA come from the germline V gene (reference sequence). The V and J ends lost 3 bases and 3 bases, in that order; junction bases with no gene match: 12. The CDR3 region is CSASGLAGGSGAEETQYF. Written as DNA, the CDR3 is TGCAGTGCTAGTGGACTAGCGGGAGGATCAGGGGCGGAAGAGACCCAGTACTTC.

J is TRBJ2-1 and V is TRBV4-3, with 10 bases identical to TRBD1. V dropped 4 bases and J dropped 0; count of bases not matched to a gene: 3. The CDR3 length is 16 residues. Germline CDR1 and CDR2: LGHNA and YSLEER. As DNA, the CDR3 is TGCGCCAGCAGCCGACGGACAGGGGGCTCCTACAATGAGCAGTTCTTC. Amino acids: CASSRRTGGSYNEQFF.